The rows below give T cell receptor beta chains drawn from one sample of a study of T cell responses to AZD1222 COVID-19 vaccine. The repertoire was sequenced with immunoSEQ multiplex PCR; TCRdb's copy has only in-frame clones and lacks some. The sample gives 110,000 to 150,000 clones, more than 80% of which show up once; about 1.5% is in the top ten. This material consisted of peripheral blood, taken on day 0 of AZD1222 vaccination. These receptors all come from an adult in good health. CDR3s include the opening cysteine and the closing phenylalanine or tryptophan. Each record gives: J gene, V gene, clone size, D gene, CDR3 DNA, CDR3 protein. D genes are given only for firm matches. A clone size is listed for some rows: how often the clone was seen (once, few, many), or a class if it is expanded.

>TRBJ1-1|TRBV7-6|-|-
TGTGCCAGCAGCTTAGGAGTGGGGACTGAAGCTTTCTTT
CASSLGVGTEAFF
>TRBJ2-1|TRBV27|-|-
TGTGCCAGCAGTTGGGGCGGAACCTACAATGAGCAGTTCTTC
CASSWGGTYNEQFF
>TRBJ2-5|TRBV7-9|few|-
TGTGCCAGCAGCTCCCAGGGCGGGGGCCTCCAAGAGACCCAGTACTTC
CASSSQGGGLQETQYF
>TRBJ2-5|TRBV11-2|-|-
TGTGCCAGCAGCTATGGTGGGGGCGCGTCGAAGCAAGAGACCCAGTACTTC
CASSYGGGASKQETQYF
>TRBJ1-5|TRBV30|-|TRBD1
TGTGCCTGGAACAGGGGGGGCAATCAGCCCCAGCATTTT
CAWNRGGNQPQHF
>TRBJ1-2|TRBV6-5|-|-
TGTGCCAGCAACAGCGACCGGGGACCCTATGGCTACACCTTC
CASNSDRGPYGYTF
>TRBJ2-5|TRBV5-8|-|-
TGTGCCAGCAGCTTGGGTTTCACAGGGAAGGAGACCCAGTACTTC
CASSLGFTGKETQYF
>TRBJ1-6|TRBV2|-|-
TGTGCCAGCAGTGAAGCTGGGATAGGAAGCTCCTATAATTCACCCCTCCACTTT
CASSEAGIGSSYNSPLHF
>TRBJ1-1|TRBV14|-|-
TGTGCCAGCAGCCAATCATCCCCGGCAGCTTTCTTT
CASSQSSPAAFF
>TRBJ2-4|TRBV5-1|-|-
TGCGCCAGCAGCCCCGGGACCTTTGTAAACATTCAGTACTTC
CASSPGTFVNIQYF
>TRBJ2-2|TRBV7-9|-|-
TGTGCCAGCAGCTCCCGACTTCAGAACACCGGGGAGCTGTTTTTT
CASSSRLQNTGELFF
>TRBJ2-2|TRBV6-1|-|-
TGTGCCAGCAGTGAGAGGGCCATTGGCACCGGGGAGCTGTTTTTT
CASSERAIGTGELFF
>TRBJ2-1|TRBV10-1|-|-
TGCGCCAGCAGTGAGTCGGTCCCAAGCTCCTACAATGAGCAGTTCTTC
CASSESVPSSYNEQFF